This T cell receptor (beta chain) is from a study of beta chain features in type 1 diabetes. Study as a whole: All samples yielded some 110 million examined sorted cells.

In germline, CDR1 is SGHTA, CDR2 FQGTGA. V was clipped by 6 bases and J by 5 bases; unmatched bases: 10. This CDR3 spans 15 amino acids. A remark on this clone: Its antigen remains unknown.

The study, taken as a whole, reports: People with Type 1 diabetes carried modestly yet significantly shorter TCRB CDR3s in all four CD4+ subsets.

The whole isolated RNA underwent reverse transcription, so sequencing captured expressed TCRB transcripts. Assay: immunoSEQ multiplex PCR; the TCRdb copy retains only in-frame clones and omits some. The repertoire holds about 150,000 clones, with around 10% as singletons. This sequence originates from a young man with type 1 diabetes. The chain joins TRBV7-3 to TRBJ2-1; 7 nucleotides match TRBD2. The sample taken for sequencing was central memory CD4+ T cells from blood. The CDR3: CASRRAGALNNEQFF. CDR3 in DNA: TGTGCCAGCAGGCGCGCGGGAGCCCTCAACAATGAGCAGTTCTTC.